The sequence of this TCR beta chain was determined in a study of T cells in localized non-small cell lung cancer. Profiling relied on immunoSEQ multiplex PCR, and the TCRdb table lists in-frame clones only, not all of them. The sample shows approximately 25,000 clones, 90% of them seen only once. CDR1 and CDR2 from the germline V gene are SNHLY and FYNNEI. CDR3 length: 16 residues. V shed 1 base and J 7 bases; nucleotides not matched to a gene: 9. This material consisted of peripheral blood, taken before any cancer treatment. The rearrangement uses TRBV2 and TRBJ1-5; TRBD1 agrees at 8 bases. This clonotype originated in a woman between 40 and 69 years old with stage I lung adenocarcinoma. For the CDR3, the DNA is TGTGCCAGCAGTGAAGGAACAGGGGGGGCACGACAGCCCCAGCATTTT. This translates into CASSEGTGGARQPQHF.